These 11 T cell receptor beta chains share one sample of origin, sequenced in a study of T cell responses to AZD1222 COVID-19 vaccine. Assay: immunoSEQ multiplex PCR; the TCRdb copy retains only in-frame clones and omits some. The data show 92,000 or so clones, with 80% to 90% seen just once and under 2% held by the top ten. The sample consisted of peripheral blood, taken on day 0 of AZD1222 vaccination. These TCRs come from an adult in good health.

This sequence joins TRBV30 and TRBJ1-2; D is unresolved. The V end was cut by 7 bases, the J end by 0 bases, with 9 bases between. The germline V gene has CDR1 GTSNPN and CDR2 SVGIG (reference sequence). The CDR3 sequence is 12 residues long. The CDR3 DNA follows: TGTGCCTACCTCGGGACTAACTATGGCTACACCTTC. This gives the protein CAYLGTNYGYTF.

The V and J genes are TRBV2 and TRBJ1-4; 9 bases agree with TRBD1. The CDR3 length is 15 residues. The junction had 4 bases not matched to a gene; V was cut back by 3 bases and J by 5 bases. Looked up from germline, CDR1 is SNHLY and CDR2 is FYNNEI. The CDR3 sequence: CASSDFGTGNEKLFF. Written as DNA, the CDR3 is TGTGCCAGCAGTGATTTTGGGACAGGGAATGAAAAACTGTTTTTT.

The chain combines TRBV11-2 with TRBJ2-2; weak D call: TRBD2 (7 bases). V lost 7 bases to trimming and J lost 6 bases, with 18 bases between them. CDR3 length equals 15 residues. Per germline, CDR1 SGHAT and CDR2 FQNNGV. The CDR3 coding sequence is TGTGCCAGCACCCCCGGCGGGGGCTTTCCCGGGGAGCTGTTTTTT. Translating it yields CASTPGGGFPGELFF.

This chain connects TRBV18 to TRBJ1-5; D call uncertain. Germline CDR1 is KGHSH and CDR2 is LQKENI. Trimming removed 2 bases from V and 0 bases from J, with 8 bases in between. The CDR3 extends over 15 amino acids. CDR3 region: CASSPTASSNQPQHF. The CDR3 DNA follows: TGTGCCAGCTCACCAACAGCTAGTAGCAATCAGCCCCAGCATTTT.

The rearrangement links TRBV7-8 to TRBJ1-4, with D possibly matching TRBD1 (6 bases). The V gene's germline CDR1 is SGHVS and CDR2 FQNEAQ. V lost 1 base, J lost 12 bases, and 15 bases lay in between. CDR3 size: 14 residues. CDR3 DNA: TGTGCCAGCAGCTTAGAAGGGGGGCCCTTCGAACTGTTTTTT. Encoded protein: CASSLEGGPFELFF.

The rearrangement links TRBV7-3 to TRBJ1-2; D unresolved. V lost 2 bases, J lost 4 bases, and 11 bases lay in between. The CDR3 has 14 amino acids. Germline CDR1 reads SGHTA; CDR2 reads FQGTGA. Here the CDR3 reads CASSLGVGSYGYTF. The CDR3 region has the DNA TGTGCCAGCAGCTTAGGGGTAGGGAGCTATGGCTACACCTTC. Combining the CDR3 with reference TRBV7-3 and TRBJ1-2 gives the whole variable domain GAGVSQTPSNKVTEKGKYVELRCDPISGHTALYWYRQSLGQGPEFLIYFQGTGAADDSGLPNDRFFAVRPEGSVSTLKIQRTERGDSAVYLCASSLGVGSYGYTFGSGTRLTVV.

This clone was seen just once. The J gene is TRBJ2-2, the V gene TRBV5-5; D gene ambiguous. Trimming pared 3 bases from V and 1 base from J, leaving 7 bases between. The CDR3 length is 14 residues. CDR1 SGHKS and CDR2 YYEKEE come from the germline V gene (reference sequence). CDR3 sequence: CASSSLLNTGELFF. CDR3 nucleotides: TGTGCCAGCAGCTCGCTACTGAACACCGGGGAGCTGTTTTTT.

The CDR3 spells CASRSDRGTHNEQFF. The CDR3 coding sequence is TGTGCCAGCAGATCAGACAGGGGGACTCACAATGAGCAGTTCTTC. This chain links TRBV5-4 with TRBJ2-1; 9 bases are shared with TRBD1. Germline V gene lookup returns CDR1 SGHNT and CDR2 YYREEE (reference sequence). With V trimmed by 5 bases and J by 5 bases, 8 bases remained unmatched. The CDR3 contains 15 residues.

The chain has TRBV30 and TRBJ2-5; D not certain. The CDR3 extends over 16 amino acids. Deletions cut 0 bases from V and 4 bases from J, with 18 bases between. Looked up from germline, CDR1 is GTSNPN and CDR2 is SVGIG (reference sequence). CDR3: CAWSVYQAAAAETQYF. DNA for the CDR3: TGTGCCTGGAGTGTGTATCAGGCGGCGGCGGCAGAGACCCAGTACTTC. Filled out from reference TRBV30 and TRBJ2-5, the complete variable domain reads SQTIHQWPATLVQPVGSPLSLECTVEGTSNPNLYWYRQAAGRGLQLLFYSVGIGQISSEVPQNLSASRPQDRQFILSSKKLLLSDSGFYLCAWSVYQAAAAETQYFGPGTRLLVL.

V and J are TRBV5-1 and TRBJ2-7; D remains ambiguous. This CDR3 spans 14 amino acids. Germline V lookup: CDR1 SGHRS, CDR2 YFSETQ. V was pared by 1 base and J by 5 bases, with 13 bases between. The CDR3 spells CASSLRVRGHEQYF. In DNA form, the CDR3 reads TGCGCCAGCAGCTTGCGTGTTCGTGGCCACGAGCAGTACTTC.

This chain uses TRBV19 with TRBJ1-1; a weak D match, TRBD1 (6 bases). CDR1 is LNHDA, CDR2 SQIVND, per germline (reference sequence). The CDR3 runs to 15 residues. V was trimmed by 3 bases and J by 1 base, leaving 12 bases between them. In DNA form, the CDR3 reads TGTGCCAGTAGTATTTTTCACAGGGAGAACACTGAAGCTTTCTTT. Amino acid sequence: CASSIFHRENTEAFF.